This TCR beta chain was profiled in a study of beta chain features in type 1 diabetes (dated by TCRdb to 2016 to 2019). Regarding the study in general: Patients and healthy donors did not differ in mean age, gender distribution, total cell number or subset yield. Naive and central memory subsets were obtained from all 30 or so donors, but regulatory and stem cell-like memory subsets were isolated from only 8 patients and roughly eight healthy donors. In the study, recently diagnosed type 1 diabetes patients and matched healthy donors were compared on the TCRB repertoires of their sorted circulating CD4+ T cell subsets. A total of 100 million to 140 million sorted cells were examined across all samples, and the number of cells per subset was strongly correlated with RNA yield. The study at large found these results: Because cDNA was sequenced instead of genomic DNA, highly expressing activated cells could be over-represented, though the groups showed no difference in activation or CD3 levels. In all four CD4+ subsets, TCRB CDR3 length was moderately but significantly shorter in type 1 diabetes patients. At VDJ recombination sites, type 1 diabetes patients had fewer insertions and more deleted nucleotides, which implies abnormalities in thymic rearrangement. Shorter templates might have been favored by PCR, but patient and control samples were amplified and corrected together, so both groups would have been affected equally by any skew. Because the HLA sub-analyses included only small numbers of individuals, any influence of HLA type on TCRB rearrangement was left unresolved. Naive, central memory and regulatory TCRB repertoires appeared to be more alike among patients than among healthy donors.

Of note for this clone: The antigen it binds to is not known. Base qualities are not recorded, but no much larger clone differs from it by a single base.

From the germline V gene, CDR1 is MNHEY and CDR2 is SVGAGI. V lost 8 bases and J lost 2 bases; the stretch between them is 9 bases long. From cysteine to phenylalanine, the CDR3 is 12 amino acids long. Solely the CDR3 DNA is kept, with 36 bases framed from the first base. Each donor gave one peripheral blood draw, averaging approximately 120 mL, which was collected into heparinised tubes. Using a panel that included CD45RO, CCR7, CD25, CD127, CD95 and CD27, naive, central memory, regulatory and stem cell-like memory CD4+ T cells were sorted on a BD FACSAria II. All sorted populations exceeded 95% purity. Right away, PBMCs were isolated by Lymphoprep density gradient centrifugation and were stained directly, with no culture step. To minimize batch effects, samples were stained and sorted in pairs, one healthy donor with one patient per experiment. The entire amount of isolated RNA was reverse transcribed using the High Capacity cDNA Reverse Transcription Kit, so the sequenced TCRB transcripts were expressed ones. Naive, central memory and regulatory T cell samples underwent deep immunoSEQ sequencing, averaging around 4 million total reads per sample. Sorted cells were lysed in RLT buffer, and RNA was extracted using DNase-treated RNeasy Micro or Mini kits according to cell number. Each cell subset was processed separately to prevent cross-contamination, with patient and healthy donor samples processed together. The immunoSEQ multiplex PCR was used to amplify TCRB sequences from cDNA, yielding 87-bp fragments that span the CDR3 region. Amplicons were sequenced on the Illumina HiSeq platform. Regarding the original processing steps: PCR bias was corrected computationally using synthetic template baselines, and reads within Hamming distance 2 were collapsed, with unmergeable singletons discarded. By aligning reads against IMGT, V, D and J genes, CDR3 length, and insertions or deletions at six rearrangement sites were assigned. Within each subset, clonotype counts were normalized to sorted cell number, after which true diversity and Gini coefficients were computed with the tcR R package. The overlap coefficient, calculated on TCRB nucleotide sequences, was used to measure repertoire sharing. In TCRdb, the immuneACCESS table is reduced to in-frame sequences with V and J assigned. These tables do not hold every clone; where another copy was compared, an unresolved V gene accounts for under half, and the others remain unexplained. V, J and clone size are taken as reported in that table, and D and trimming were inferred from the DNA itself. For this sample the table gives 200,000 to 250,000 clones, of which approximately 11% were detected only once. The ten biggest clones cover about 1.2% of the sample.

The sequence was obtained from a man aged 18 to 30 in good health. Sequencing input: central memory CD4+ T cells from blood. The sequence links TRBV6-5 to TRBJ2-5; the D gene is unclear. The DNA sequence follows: TGTGCCAGCGGGCTGGAACAAGAGACCCAGTACTTC. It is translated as CASGLEQETQYF.